A selection of T cell receptor beta chains follows, all from one sample in a study of cytomegalovirus exposure and HLA in healthy donors. The repertoire was sequenced with immunoSEQ multiplex PCR; TCRdb's copy has only in-frame clones and lacks some. The sample has 200,000 to 250,000 clones; roughly 80% are singletons. Sequencing was performed on PBMCs. The source is a girl aged 2 to 10 in good health and CMV-seronegative. Both conserved end residues are part of each CDR3. A D gene is named only where the DNA matches it firmly. A row's size may be missing; if present it is once, few, many or a size class.

v_gene	d_gene	abundance	j_gene	CDR3aa	CDR3nt
TRBV6-5	NA	NA	TRBJ1-2	CASSRGGEDYGYTF	TGTGCCAGCAGTAGAGGGGGAGAGGACTATGGCTACACCTTC
TRBV4-2	NA	NA	TRBJ2-7	CARKTGNEQYF	TGTGCCAGGAAAACAGGGAACGAGCAGTACTTC
TRBV5-1	TRBD1	once	TRBJ1-1	CASSQMGQRNTEAFF	TGCGCCAGCAGCCAAATGGGACAGAGGAACACTGAAGCTTTCTTT
TRBV5-4	TRBD2	once	TRBJ2-7	CASSLVAGVGEQYF	TGTGCCAGCAGCTTGGTAGCGGGAGTTGGTGAGCAGTACTTC
TRBV6-4	NA	NA	TRBJ2-2	CASSRGAEVGELFF	TGTGCCAGCAGTCGCGGGGCGGAGGTCGGGGAGCTGTTTTTT
TRBV11-2	NA	NA	TRBJ2-7	CASSHLDWYEQYF	TGTGCCAGCAGCCACCTGGACTGGTACGAGCAGTACTTC
TRBV6-1	NA	NA	TRBJ1-2	CASRKSQGPTYGYTF	TGTGCCAGCAGGAAGAGTCAGGGGCCGACCTATGGCTACACCTTC
TRBV9	TRBD1	NA	TRBJ1-1	CASSVSGQMNTEAFF	TGTGCCAGCAGCGTGTCGGGACAGATGAACACTGAAGCTTTCTTT
TRBV5-1	TRBD1	NA	TRBJ2-1	CASSLDPGTGNFNEQFF	TGCGCCAGCAGCTTGGACCCTGGGACAGGGAACTTTAATGAGCAGTTCTTC
TRBV2	NA	NA	TRBJ2-7	CASTRTTVSYEQYF	TGTGCCAGCACCCGGACAACTGTTTCCTACGAGCAGTACTTC
TRBV11-1	NA	once	TRBJ2-1	CASSSSLALYNEQFF	TGTGCCAGCAGCTCCTCGCTGGCCCTCTACAATGAGCAGTTCTTC
TRBV7-9	TRBD1	NA	TRBJ1-3	CASSLGTGVTIYF	TGTGCCAGCAGCTTAGGGACAGGGGTGACCATATATTTT
TRBV29-1	NA	NA	TRBJ1-1	CSVEDYGGTEAFF	TGCAGCGTTGAAGATTACGGGGGCACTGAAGCTTTCTTT
TRBV4-1	NA	NA	TRBJ2-7	CASSQPARERYEQYF	TGCGCCAGCAGCCAGCCTGCCAGGGAACGCTACGAGCAGTACTTC
TRBV6-1	NA	NA	TRBJ2-5	CASSDREQETQYF	TGTGCCAGCAGTGATAGAGAGCAAGAGACCCAGTACTTC
TRBV10-3	TRBD1	NA	TRBJ1-3	CATGTAGNTIYF	TGTGCCACCGGGACAGCTGGAAACACCATATATTTT
TRBV5-1	NA	once	TRBJ1-1	CASSPLGVMDTEAFF	TGCGCCAGCAGCCCCCTCGGGGTAATGGACACTGAAGCTTTCTTT
TRBV7-9	TRBD1	few	TRBJ1-1	CSSSLDRGKGFF	TGTTCCAGCAGCTTGGACAGGGGAAAGGGTTTCTTT
TRBV7-9	TRBD2	NA	TRBJ2-3	CASSLVIAGSTDTQYF	TGTGCCAGCAGCCTTGTTATAGCGGGAAGCACAGATACGCAGTATTTT
TRBV29-1	NA	once	TRBJ1-2	CSVQGNYGYTF	TGCAGCGTGCAGGGGAACTATGGCTACACCTTC
TRBV7-7	NA	once	TRBJ2-5	CASSLGSSSQRETQYF	TGTGCCAGCAGCTTAGGTTCTAGCAGTCAAAGGGAGACCCAGTACTTC
TRBV28	TRBD1	NA	TRBJ1-1	CAVLTGASTEAFF	TGTGCCGTACTAACAGGGGCGAGCACTGAAGCTTTCTTT
TRBV6-4	NA	NA	TRBJ1-2	CASGSGGGHGYTF	TGTGCCAGTGGGAGTGGGGGAGGGCATGGCTACACCTTC
TRBV5-6	NA	NA	TRBJ1-1	CASSLGAVMNTEAFF	TGTGCCAGCAGCCTGGGGGCAGTCATGAACACTGAAGCTTTCTTT
TRBV11-2	TRBD1	NA	TRBJ1-2	CASSPVQGQGGYGYTF	TGTGCCAGCAGCCCAGTTCAAGGACAGGGCGGGTATGGCTACACCTTC
TRBV6-1	NA	NA	TRBJ1-1	CASRWQGWSEAFF	TGTGCCAGCAGGTGGCAGGGTTGGTCTGAAGCTTTCTTT
TRBV11-2	TRBD1	NA	TRBJ1-2	CASSLVPGQIF	TGTGCCAGCAGCTTAGTCCCGGGACAGATCTTC
TRBV21-1	NA	NA	TRBJ2-2	CASSKSDRGVGELFF	TGTGCCAGCTCGAAATCCGACAGGGGGGTCGGGGAGCTGTTTTTT
TRBV7-2	NA	NA	TRBJ2-1	CASSLGRVRNEQFF	TGTGCCAGCAGCTTAGGACGGGTTAGAAATGAGCAGTTCTTC
TRBV7-2	NA	NA	TRBJ1-2	CASSLQQGLNYGYTF	TGTGCCAGCAGCTTACAACAGGGTCTCAACTATGGCTACACCTTC
TRBV4-2	NA	once	TRBJ2-3	CASSRRNSRDSTDTQYF	TGTGCCAGCAGCCGCCGGAACAGTCGAGATAGCACAGATACGCAGTATTTT
TRBV20-1	NA	NA	TRBJ2-3	CSAEHGGTQYF	TGCAGTGCTGAGCACGGGGGTACGCAGTATTTT
TRBV13	TRBD2	NA	TRBJ2-7	CASSDISGGRSREQYF	TGTGCCAGCAGCGACATTAGCGGGGGTCGTTCGAGGGAGCAGTACTTC
TRBV2	TRBD2	NA	TRBJ2-7	CASSGSGRGYEQYF	TGTGCCAGCAGTGGGAGCGGGAGGGGCTACGAGCAGTACTTC
TRBV6-5	NA	once	TRBJ1-2	CASSQANYGYTF	TGTGCCAGCTCCCAAGCGAACTATGGCTACACCTTC
TRBV7-3	NA	NA	TRBJ2-7	CASSLGPGDYEQYF	TGTGCCAGCAGCTTAGGCCCAGGGGACTACGAGCAGTACTTC
TRBV6-4	TRBD2	few	TRBJ2-2	CASSPGLLDTGELFF	TGTGCCAGCAGCCCGGGACTACTAGACACCGGGGAGCTGTTTTTT
TRBV11-2	NA	once	TRBJ2-5	CASSPGAAGPEETQYF	TGTGCCAGCAGCCCGGGTGCGGCAGGGCCAGAAGAGACCCAGTACTTC
TRBV6-5	NA	NA	TRBJ2-1	CASSLEDEQFF	TGTGCCAGCAGTCTAGAGGATGAGCAGTTCTTC
TRBV7-9	NA	NA	TRBJ1-1	CASSQDGVNTEAFF	TGTGCCAGCAGCCAGGACGGGGTGAACACTGAAGCTTTCTTT
TRBV10-3	NA	NA	TRBJ1-1	CAAGEELNTEAFF	TGTGCCGCTGGGGAGGAGCTGAACACTGAAGCTTTCTTT
TRBV6-1	NA	NA	TRBJ2-7	CASNDAGAQYF	TGTGCCAGCAATGACGCGGGGGCGCAGTACTTC